Presented here are 21 T cell receptor beta chains from one specimen sequenced in a study of T cells in Graves' hyperthyroidism and ophthalmopathy. Amplified TCR beta CDR3 regions derived from RNA transcripts. The study used the HTBI primer set for a first-round RT-PCR of the TCR CDR3. TCRdb reanalysed the multiplex PCR reads using MiXCR and keeps one entry per CDR3 protein. The table records 380,000 or so distinct CDR3 sequences, roughly 13% of them present only once. Sequencing input: blood. Receptors originate from a man aged 25 to 40 with Graves' hyperthyroidism that later progressed to Graves' ophthalmopathy.

In its sample, this clonotype was seen many times. The gene calls are TRBV10-3 and TRBJ1-5; possible D gene TRBD1, 6 bases. This CDR3 is built from 14 residues. Germline CDR1 and CDR2: ENHRY and SYGVKD. The V and J ends lost 2 bases and 6 bases respectively, with 11 bases between them. CDR3 in amino acids: CAISEGQTGQPQHF. The DNA of the CDR3 is TGTGCCATCAGTGAGGGACAGACGGGTCAGCCCCAGCATTTT.

CDR3: CASSQGRFATNEKLFF. The CDR3 DNA reads TGTGCCAGCAGTCAGGGACGGTTTGCAACTAATGAAAAACTGTTTTTT. The chain has TRBV28 and TRBJ1-4, with D tentatively TRBD1 (5 bases). V was trimmed by 5 bases and J by 0 bases, leaving 13 bases between them. Germline V gene sequence: CDR1 MDHEN, CDR2 SYDVKM. The CDR3 has 16 amino acids.

This clonotype was counted a few times. J is TRBJ2-1 and V is TRBV6-1; the match to TRBD1 covers 8 bases. CDR3 length: 16 residues. J was trimmed by 7 bases and V by 7 bases; bases with no gene match: 15. Per germline, CDR1 MNHNS and CDR2 SASEGT. The CDR3 coding sequence is TGTGCCAGCACCCGCGGGACAGGTAACCGATTGAATGAGCAGTTCTTC. Translation: CASTRGTGNRLNEQFF.

This clonotype showed up many times. The chain recombines TRBV6-1 with TRBJ1-1; possibly TRBD1 for D (6 bases). Germline CDR1 MNHNS, CDR2 SASEGT. This CDR3 is built from 14 residues. Trimming left V 4 bases short and J 4 bases short, with 13 bases between. The DNA of the CDR3 is TGTGCCAGCAGTGGGGACACTCGGGGCACTGAAGCTTTCTTT. This gives the protein CASSGDTRGTEAFF.

This clonotype appeared many times. The chain joins TRBV30 to TRBJ2-3; D possibly corresponds to TRBD2 (6 bases). The CDR3 is made up of 15 amino acids. Trimming left V 5 bases short and J 1 base short, with 16 bases between. The germline V gene encodes CDR1 GTSNPN and CDR2 SVGIG (reference sequence). The CDR3 DNA reads as TGTGCCTGGGAGTCGGAGGGACCCCGCACAGATACGCAGTATTTT. Translation: CAWESEGPRTDTQYF.

This clonotype was found a few times. V usage is TRBV6-1 and J usage is TRBJ2-7; 8 bases match TRBD1. Germline V gene sequence: CDR1 MNHNS, CDR2 SASEGT. J lost 2 bases, V lost 4 bases, and 13 bases had no gene match. This CDR3 has 17 residues. CDR3: CASSASGGHLYTYEQYF. The CDR3 coding sequence is TGTGCCAGCAGTGCCTCAGGGGGCCACCTTTACACCTACGAGCAGTACTTC.

This clonotype occurred a few times. The junction departs from germline at one end; a sequencing error may be responsible. CDR3 DNA: TGTGCCGGCAGTCGCAGGCAATTTAGCAATCAGCCCCAGCATTTT. Encoded protein: CAGSRRQFSNQPQHF. The chain has TRBV12-3 or TRBV12-4 and TRBJ1-5; D remains unclear. The CDR3 consists of 15 residues.

This clonotype was detected only a few times. The gene calls are TRBV7-8 and TRBJ1-1; tentative D call: TRBD1 (5 bases). V was trimmed by 5 bases and J by 10 bases, leaving 17 bases between them. The length of the CDR3 is 13 residues. Germline CDR1 SGHVS, CDR2 FQNEAQ. This CDR3 reads CASSPRDGRGAFF. In DNA, the CDR3 is TGTGCCAGCAGCCCCCGGGACGGACGCGGAGCTTTCTTT.

The sample holds a few counts of this clonotype. The chain uses TRBV20-1 and TRBJ1-1; no definite D call. Per germline, CDR1 DFQATT and CDR2 SNEGSKA (reference sequence). Deletions cut 3 bases from V and 5 bases from J, with 10 bases between. The CDR3 sequence is 12 residues long. CDR3 DNA: TGCAGTGCTAGTGAGGGCGGAACTGAAGCTTTCTTT. The encoded protein is CSASEGGTEAFF.

This clonotype has ten or more counts. This chain uses TRBV20-1 with TRBJ2-1; D remains ambiguous. The germline V and J ends were trimmed by 3 bases and 8 bases, with 8 bases remaining between them. CDR1 is DFQATT, CDR2 SNEGSKA, per germline (reference sequence). This CDR3 comprises 11 residues. Here the CDR3 reads CSARLGYEQFF. In DNA, the CDR3 is TGCAGTGCTAGGTTAGGTTATGAGCAGTTCTTC.

This clonotype showed up just a few times. The chain is built from TRBV9 and TRBJ2-7, with TRBD2 matching 8 bases. V lost 0 bases and J lost 2; bases outside the gene matches: 7. CDR3 length: 16 residues. CDR1 and CDR2 from the germline V gene are SGDLS and YYNGEE. In DNA form, the CDR3 reads TGTGCCAGCAGCGTAGCCCGGACTAGCAGCACCTACGAGCAGTACTTC. Its translation: CASSVARTSSTYEQYF.

The V call is TRBV20-1, the J call TRBJ2-7; D might be TRBD1 (5 bases). There are 12 residues in the CDR3. Trimming cost V 6 bases and J 4 bases, with 13 bases left between them. The germline gives CDR1 DFQATT, CDR2 SNEGSKA (reference sequence). Here the CDR3 reads CSAGPGDYEQYF. The CDR3 DNA reads TGCAGTGCGGGGCCAGGCGATTACGAGCAGTACTTC.

This clonotype has more than one count but fewer than ten. The chain carries TRBV5-4 and TRBJ1-2, with 9 nucleotides matching TRBD1. Germline-derived CDR1 and CDR2 are SGHNT and YYREEE (reference sequence). The V gene end was trimmed by 4 bases and the J gene end by 6 bases; junction bases not matched to a gene: 4. There are 13 residues in the CDR3. This chain's CDR3 is CASSVGQGNGYTF. CDR3 in DNA: TGTGCCAGCAGCGTGGGACAGGGCAATGGCTACACCTTC.

V usage is TRBV28 and J usage is TRBJ1-5, with D possibly matching TRBD1 (5 bases). V was clipped by 3 bases and J by 0 bases, with 15 bases between them. This CDR3 spans 17 amino acids. CDR1 and CDR2 from the germline V gene are MDHEN and SYDVKM. CDR3: CASSFPLWGDSNQPQHF. The CDR3 bases are TGTGCCAGCAGTTTCCCATTGTGGGGGGATAGCAATCAGCCCCAGCATTTT.

This clonotype was counted many times. The V call is TRBV27, the J call TRBJ2-2; 7 positions match TRBD2. The germline V gene has CDR1 MNHEY and CDR2 SMNVEV (reference sequence). V dropped 6 bases and J dropped 2; count of bases not matched to a gene: 6. The CDR3 sequence is 15 residues long. The CDR3 spells CASSMTSPNTGELFF. Written as DNA, the CDR3 is TGTGCCAGCAGCATGACTAGCCCAAACACCGGGGAGCTGTTTTTT.

This clonotype was seen ten or more times. The V call is TRBV20-1, the J call TRBJ1-2; maybe TRBD1 (5 bases). Germline CDR1 and CDR2: DFQATT and SNEGSKA (reference sequence). The CDR3 runs 15 residues. V dropped 1 base and J dropped 5 bases, with 17 bases sitting between them. CDR3 residues: CSARAVGTDAYGYTF. The CDR3 bases are TGCAGTGCTAGAGCGGTGGGGACGGACGCTTATGGCTACACCTTC.

This clonotype was seen repeatedly, ten times or more. This rearrangement joins TRBV28 to TRBJ1-1; D not certain. CDR1 and CDR2 (germline): MDHEN, SYDVKM. CDR3 length: 15 amino acids. V was clipped by 3 bases and J by 2 bases, with 13 bases between them. The CDR3 DNA reads as TGTGCCAGCAGTTTGGTGCACCCGGGTAACACTGAAGCTTTCTTT. Its translation: CASSLVHPGNTEAFF. The whole variable domain, filled in from reference TRBV28 and TRBJ1-1, reads DVKVTQSSRYLVKRTGEKVFLECVQDMDHENMFWYRQDPGLGLRLIYFSYDVKMKEKGDIPEGYSVSREKKERFSLILESASTNQTSMYLCASSLVHPGNTEAFFGQGTRLTVV.

CDR3 DNA sequence: TGTGCCAGCAGTTCCCCGAGTAGCGGGGGGGCCGAAGATACGCAGTATTTT. Its protein is CASSSPSSGGAEDTQYF. V and J are TRBV12-3 or TRBV12-4 and TRBJ2-3; 11 bases fit TRBD2. V lost 4 bases to trimming and J lost 5 bases; unmatched junction nucleotides: 11. This CDR3 has 17 residues.

This clonotype appeared many times. The V gene is TRBV6-2 or TRBV6-3, the J gene TRBJ2-1, with TRBD2 identical over 12 bases. V shed 6 bases and J 7 bases; nucleotides not matched to a gene: 10. CDR1 MNHEY and CDR2 SVGEGT come from the germline V gene. There are 16 residues in the CDR3. CDR3 loop: CASRPSGGAQKNEQFF. The CDR3 DNA is TGTGCCAGCAGACCTAGCGGGGGGGCCCAGAAGAATGAGCAGTTCTTC.

There are many counts of this clonotype. The chain has TRBV7-3 and TRBJ2-1, with 12 bases matching TRBD2. V lost 3 bases, J lost 9 bases, and 3 bases stayed unmatched. CDR1 is SGHTA, CDR2 FQGTGA, per germline. The CDR3 contains 14 residues. CDR3 nucleotides: TGTGCCAGCAGCTTCGGACTAGCGGGGTTTGAGCAGTTCTTC. It codes for CASSFGLAGFEQFF.

This clonotype was recorded at least ten times. This sequence joins TRBV11-2 and TRBJ2-1; possible D gene TRBD2, 7 bases. V dropped 1 base and J dropped 0 bases, with 13 bases sitting between them. The CDR3 spans 17 residues. CDR1 is SGHAT and CDR2 is FQNNGV in the germline V gene. The CDR3 protein is CASSLVLRGGSYNEQFF. The CDR3 nucleotides are TGTGCCAGCAGCTTAGTTCTTAGGGGGGGCTCCTACAATGAGCAGTTCTTC.